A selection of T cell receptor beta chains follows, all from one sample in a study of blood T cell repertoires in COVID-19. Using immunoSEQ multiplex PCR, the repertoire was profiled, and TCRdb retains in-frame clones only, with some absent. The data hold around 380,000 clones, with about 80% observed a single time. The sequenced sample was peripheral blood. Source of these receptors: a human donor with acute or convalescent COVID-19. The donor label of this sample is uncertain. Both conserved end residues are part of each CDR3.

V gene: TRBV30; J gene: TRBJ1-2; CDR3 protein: CAWIRNEGTGGRGYTF
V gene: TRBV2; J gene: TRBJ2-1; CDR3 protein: CASSHTGTGRNEQFF
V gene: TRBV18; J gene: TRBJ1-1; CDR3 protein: CASSPQTLNTEAFF
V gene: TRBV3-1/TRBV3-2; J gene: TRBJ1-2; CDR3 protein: CASSRGTGKSRTHGYTF
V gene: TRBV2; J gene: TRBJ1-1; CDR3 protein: CASRAFDRTNTEAFF
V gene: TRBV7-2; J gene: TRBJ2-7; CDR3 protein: CASSLPYREKAYEQYF
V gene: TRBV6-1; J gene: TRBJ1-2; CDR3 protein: CASSDSPGLGYGYTF
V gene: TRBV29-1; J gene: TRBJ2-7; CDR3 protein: CSVAEGAPEQYF
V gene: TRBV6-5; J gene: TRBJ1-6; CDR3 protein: CASVLDRDRNSPLHF
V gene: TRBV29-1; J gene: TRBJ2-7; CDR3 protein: CSVVGDRANEQYF
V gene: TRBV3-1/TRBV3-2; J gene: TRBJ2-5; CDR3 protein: CASSHNSGGETQYF
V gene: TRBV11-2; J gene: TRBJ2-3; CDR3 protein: CASSLRAGGVDTQYF
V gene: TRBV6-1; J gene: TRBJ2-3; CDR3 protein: CASSEALIIDTQYF
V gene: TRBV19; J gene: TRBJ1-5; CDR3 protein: CASSPLSADYSNQPQHF
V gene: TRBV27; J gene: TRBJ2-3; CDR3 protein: CASSYSLGLAGVTDTQYF
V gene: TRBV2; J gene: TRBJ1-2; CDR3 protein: CASSFDRGHGYTF
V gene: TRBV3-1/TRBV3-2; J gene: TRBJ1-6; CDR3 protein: CASSLTWSSYNSPLHF
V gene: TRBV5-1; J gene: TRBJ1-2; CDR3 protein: CASSLGDRAGYGYTF
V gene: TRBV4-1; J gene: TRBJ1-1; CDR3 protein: CASSLFQQMNTEAFF
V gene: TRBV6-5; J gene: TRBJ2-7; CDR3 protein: CASSPDWGRRYEQYF
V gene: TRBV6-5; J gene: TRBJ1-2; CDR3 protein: CASSRTGNRAYGYTF
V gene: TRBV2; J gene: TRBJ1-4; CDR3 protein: CASRLWPEKLFF
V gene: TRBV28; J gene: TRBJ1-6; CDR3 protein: CASSPDIFTLHF
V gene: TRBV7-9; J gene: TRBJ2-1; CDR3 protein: CASSRRDRATEQFF
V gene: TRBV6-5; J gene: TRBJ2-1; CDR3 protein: CASSNSIDYNEQFF
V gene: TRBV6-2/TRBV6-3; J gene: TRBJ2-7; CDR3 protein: CASSTRQGSINEQYF
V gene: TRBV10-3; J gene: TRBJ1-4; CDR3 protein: CAISGRTGGEKLFF
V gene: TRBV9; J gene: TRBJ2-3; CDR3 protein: CASSARGAATQYF
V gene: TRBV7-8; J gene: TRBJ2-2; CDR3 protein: CASSWDRTIVNTGELFF
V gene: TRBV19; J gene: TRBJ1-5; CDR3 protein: CASSINVGGSQPQHF
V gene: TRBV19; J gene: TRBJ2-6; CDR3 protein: CASLLSGANVLTF
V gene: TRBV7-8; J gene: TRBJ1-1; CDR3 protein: CASSFTRGLNTEAFF
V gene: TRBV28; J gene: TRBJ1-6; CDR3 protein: CASSFYGYRVSPLHF